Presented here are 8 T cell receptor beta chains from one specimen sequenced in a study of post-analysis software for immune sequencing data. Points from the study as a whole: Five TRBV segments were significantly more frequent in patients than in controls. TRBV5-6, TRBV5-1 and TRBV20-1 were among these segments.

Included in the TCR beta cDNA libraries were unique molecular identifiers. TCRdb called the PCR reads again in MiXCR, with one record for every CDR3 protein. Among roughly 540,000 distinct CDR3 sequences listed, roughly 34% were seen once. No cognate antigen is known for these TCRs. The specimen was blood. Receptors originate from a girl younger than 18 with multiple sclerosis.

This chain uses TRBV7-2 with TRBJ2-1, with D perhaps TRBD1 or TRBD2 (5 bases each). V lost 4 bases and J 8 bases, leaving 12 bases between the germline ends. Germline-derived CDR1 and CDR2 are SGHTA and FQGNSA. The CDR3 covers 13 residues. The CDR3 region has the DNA TGTGCCAGCAGCTCGCAACTAGGGGATGAGCAGTTCTTC. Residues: CASSSQLGDEQFF.

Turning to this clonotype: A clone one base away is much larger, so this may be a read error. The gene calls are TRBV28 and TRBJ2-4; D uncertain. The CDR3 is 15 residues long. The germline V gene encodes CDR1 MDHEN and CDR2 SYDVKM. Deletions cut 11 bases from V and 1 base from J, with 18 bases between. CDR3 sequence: CAALPNRAAKNIQYF. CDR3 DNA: TGTGCCGCCCTCCCCAACCGAGCGGCCAAAAACATTCAGTACTTC.

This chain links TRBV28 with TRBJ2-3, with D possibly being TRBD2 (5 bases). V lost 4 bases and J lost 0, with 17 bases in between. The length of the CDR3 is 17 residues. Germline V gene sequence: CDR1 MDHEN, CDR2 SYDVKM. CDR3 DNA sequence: TGTGCCAGCAGTTCCACAGCGAGCGGACCTAGCACAGATACGCAGTATTTT. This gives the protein CASSSTASGPSTDTQYF.

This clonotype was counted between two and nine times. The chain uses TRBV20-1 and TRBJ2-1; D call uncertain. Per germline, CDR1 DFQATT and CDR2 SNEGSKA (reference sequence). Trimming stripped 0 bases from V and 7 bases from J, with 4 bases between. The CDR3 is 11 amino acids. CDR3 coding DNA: TGCAGTGCTAGAGATCGTAATGAGCAGTTCTTC. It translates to CSARDRNEQFF.

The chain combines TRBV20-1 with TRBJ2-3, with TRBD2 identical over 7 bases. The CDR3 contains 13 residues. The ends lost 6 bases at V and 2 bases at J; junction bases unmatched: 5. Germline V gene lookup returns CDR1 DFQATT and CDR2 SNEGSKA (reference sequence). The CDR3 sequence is CSARDYTTDTQYF. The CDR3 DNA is TGCAGTGCCCGGGACTACACCACAGATACGCAGTATTTT.

CDR3 nucleotide sequence: TGTGCCAGCAGAGATCCGGGGGCTCCCCTTCACGGGAATGAGCAGTTCTTC. It translates to CASRDPGAPLHGNEQFF. The chain uses TRBV6-2 or TRBV6-3 and TRBJ2-1; D possibly uses TRBD1 or TRBD2 (6 bases each). Germline lookup yields CDR1 MNHEY and CDR2 SVGEGT. The CDR3 runs to 17 residues. V was pared by 6 bases and J by 7 bases, with 25 bases between.

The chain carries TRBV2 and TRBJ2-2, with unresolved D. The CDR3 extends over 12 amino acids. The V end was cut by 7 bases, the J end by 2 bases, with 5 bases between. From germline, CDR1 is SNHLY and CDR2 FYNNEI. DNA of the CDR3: TGTGCCAGCAAAAGCAACACCGGGGAGCTGTTTTTT. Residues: CASKSNTGELFF.

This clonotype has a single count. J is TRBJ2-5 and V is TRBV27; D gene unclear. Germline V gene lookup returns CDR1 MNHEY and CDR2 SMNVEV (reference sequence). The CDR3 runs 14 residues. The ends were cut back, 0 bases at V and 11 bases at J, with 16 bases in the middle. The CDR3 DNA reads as TGTGCCAGCAGTTTATCGTCGGATTGGGGTGAGCAGTACTTC. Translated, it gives CASSLSSDWGEQYF.